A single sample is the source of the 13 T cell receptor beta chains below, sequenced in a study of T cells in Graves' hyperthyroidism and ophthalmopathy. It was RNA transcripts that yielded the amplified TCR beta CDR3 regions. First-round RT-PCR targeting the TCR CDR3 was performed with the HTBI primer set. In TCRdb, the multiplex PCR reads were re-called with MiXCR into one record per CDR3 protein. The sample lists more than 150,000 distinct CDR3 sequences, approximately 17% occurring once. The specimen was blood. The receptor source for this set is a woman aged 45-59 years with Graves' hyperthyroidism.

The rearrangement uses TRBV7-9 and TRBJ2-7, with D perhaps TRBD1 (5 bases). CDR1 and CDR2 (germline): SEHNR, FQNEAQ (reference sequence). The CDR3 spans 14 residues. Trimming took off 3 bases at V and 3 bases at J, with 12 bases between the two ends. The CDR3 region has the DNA TGTGCCAGCAGCTTCTCAGGGAATTACTACGAGCAGTACTTC. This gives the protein CASSFSGNYYEQYF.

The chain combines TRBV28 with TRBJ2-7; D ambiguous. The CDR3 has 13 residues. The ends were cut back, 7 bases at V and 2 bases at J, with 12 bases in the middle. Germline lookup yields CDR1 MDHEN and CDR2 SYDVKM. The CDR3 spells CASTRGMTYEQYF. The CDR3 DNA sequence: TGTGCCAGCACGAGAGGAATGACCTACGAGCAGTACTTC.

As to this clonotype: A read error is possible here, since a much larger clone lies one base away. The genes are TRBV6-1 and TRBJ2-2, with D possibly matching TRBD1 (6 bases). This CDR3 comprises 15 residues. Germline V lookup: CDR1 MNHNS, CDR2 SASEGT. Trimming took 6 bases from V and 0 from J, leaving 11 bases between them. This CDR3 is CASRPGTTNTGELFF. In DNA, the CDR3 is TGTGCCAGCAGACCCGGGACAACGAACACCGGGGAGCTGTTTTTT.

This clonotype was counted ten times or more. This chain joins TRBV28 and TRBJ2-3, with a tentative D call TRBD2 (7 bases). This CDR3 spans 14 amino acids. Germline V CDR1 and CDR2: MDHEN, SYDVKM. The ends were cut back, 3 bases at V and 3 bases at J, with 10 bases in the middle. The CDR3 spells CASSFGGPTDTQYF. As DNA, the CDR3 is TGTGCCAGCAGTTTCGGGGGGCCAACAGATACGCAGTATTTT.

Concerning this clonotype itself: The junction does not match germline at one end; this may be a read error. CDR3 sequence: CVSSWGGLADQETQYF. CDR3 DNA: TGCGTCAGCAGCTGGGGGGGACTAGCGGACCAAGAGACCCAGTACTTC. The V call is TRBV5-1, the J call TRBJ2-5, with 11 bases fitting TRBD2. Germline CDR1 SGHRS, CDR2 YFSETQ. This CDR3 region has 16 residues.

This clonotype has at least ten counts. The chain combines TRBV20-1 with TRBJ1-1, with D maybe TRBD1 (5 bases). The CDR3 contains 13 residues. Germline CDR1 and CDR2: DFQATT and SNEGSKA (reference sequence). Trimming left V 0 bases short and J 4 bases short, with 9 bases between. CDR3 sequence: CSARDAGGTEAFF. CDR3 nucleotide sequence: TGCAGTGCTAGAGACGCGGGGGGCACTGAAGCTTTCTTT.

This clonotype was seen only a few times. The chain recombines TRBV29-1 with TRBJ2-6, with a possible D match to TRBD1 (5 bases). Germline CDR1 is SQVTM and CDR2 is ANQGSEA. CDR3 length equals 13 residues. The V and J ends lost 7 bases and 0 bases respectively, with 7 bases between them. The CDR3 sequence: CSARDSGANVLTF. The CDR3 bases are TGCAGCGCCAGGGACTCTGGGGCCAACGTCCTGACTTTC.

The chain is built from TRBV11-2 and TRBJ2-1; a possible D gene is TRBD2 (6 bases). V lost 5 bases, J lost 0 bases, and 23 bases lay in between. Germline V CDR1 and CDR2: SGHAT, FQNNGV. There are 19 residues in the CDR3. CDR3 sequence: CASSIHSSGTQSSYNEQFF. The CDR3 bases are TGTGCCAGCAGCATTCATTCTTCCGGGACTCAGAGCTCCTACAATGAGCAGTTCTTC.

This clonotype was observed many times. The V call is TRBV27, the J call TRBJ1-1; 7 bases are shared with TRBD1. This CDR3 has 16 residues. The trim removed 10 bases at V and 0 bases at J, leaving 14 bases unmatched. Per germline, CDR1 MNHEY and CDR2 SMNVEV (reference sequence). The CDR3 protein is CATAETGLSVNTEAFF. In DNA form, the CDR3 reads TGTGCCACCGCGGAGACAGGGCTAAGTGTGAACACTGAAGCTTTCTTT.

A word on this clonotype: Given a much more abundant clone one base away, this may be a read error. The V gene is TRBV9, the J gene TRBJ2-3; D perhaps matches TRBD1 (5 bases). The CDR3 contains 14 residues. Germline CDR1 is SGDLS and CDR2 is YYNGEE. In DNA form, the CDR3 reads TGTGCCAGCGGCGTAGCACAGGAAAGAGATACGCAGTATTTT. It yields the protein CASGVAQERDTQYF.

Here the CDR3 reads CASSSPGTQGANGYTF. The CDR3 bases are TGTGCCAGCAGCTCCCCGGGTACACAGGGGGCGAATGGCTACACCTTC. The V gene is TRBV7-9, the J gene TRBJ1-2; 9 bases fit TRBD1. Trimming at V came to 4 bases and at J to 6 bases, leaving 12 bases not matched to a gene. Germline V gene data show CDR1 as SEHNR and CDR2 as FQNEAQ (reference sequence). The CDR3 contains 16 residues.

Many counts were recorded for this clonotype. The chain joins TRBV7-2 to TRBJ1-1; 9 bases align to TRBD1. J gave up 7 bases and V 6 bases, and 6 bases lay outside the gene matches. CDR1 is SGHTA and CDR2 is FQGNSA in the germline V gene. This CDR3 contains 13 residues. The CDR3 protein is CASSFDRGSEAFF. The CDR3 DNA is TGTGCCAGCAGTTTCGACAGGGGGAGTGAAGCTTTCTTT.

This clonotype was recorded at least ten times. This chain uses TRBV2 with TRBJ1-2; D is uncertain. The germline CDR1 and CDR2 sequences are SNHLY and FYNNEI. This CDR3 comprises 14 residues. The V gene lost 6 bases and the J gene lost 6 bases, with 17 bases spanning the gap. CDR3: CASSDSGLSHGYTF. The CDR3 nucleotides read TGTGCCAGCAGCGATTCCGGACTGTCCCATGGCTACACCTTC.